This record looks at one T cell receptor beta chain sequence and its context. Its specificity is unknown. This sample is part of a study of identical twins. Points from the study as a whole: Out-of-frame alpha sequences shared by twins showed excess low generation probability.

Trimming took off 5 bases at V and 6 bases at J, with 12 bases between the two ends. CDR1 and CDR2 (germline): SGHTA, FQGNSA. CDR3 size: 13 residues. Carrying unique molecular identifiers, the cDNA also gained a universal primer site through template switching. TCRdb re-called the 5' RACE reads with MiXCR, one entry per CDR3 protein. The repertoire holds over 500,000 distinct CDR3 sequences, with 22% as singletons. This sample was shared with a second study, whose subject was T cells expressing NK-cell markers. According to that study: Seven HCMV-seropositive donors and one seronegative donor made up the eight sequenced donors. These clonotypes also led the CD3+CD56-NKG2C+ fraction in several donors.

This clonotype originated in a woman aged 18-29 years in good health. The sequencing sample was made of CD4+ T cells sorted from blood. The chain is built from TRBV7-2 and TRBJ2-3; D gene ambiguous. The CDR3 here is CASSQPSVDTQYF. Here the CDR3 DNA reads TGTGCCAGCAGCCAACCGTCGGTGGATACGCAGTATTTT.